This T cell receptor beta chain originates from a study of blood T cell repertoires in COVID-19. In the study overall: Sites in the United States, Italy and Spain provided acute and convalescent COVID-19 samples. PBMCs, B-cell-depleted T cells, or T cells provided the cDNA or gDNA that made up the material.

V lost 5 bases and J 4 bases, leaving 8 bases between the germline ends. CDR3 size: 12 residues. Germline lookup yields CDR1 MGHDK and CDR2 SYGVNS. Method: immunoSEQ multiplex PCR; TCRdb's copy keeps in-frame clones and lacks some. Of about 200,000 clones in the sample, 75% to 90% were seen once. This chain joins TRBV25-1 and TRBJ1-2; D remains unclear. The sequence was obtained from a man aged 60 to 69 with acute or convalescent COVID-19. Sequenced: peripheral blood. The CDR3 nucleotides read TGTGCCAGCAGTTTCAGTTCCTATGGCTACACCTTC. Its protein product is CASSFSSYGYTF.